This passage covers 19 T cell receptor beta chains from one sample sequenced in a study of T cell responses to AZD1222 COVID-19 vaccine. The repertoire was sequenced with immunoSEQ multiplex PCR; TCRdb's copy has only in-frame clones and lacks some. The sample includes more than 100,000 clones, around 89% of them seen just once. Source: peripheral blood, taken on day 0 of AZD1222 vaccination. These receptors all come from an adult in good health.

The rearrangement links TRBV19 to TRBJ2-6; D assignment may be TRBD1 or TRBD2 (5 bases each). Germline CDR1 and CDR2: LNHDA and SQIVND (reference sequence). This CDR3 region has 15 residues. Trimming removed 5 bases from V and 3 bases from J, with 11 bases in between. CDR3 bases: TGTGCCAGTAGTTCCGGGACCCTTGGGGCCAACGTCCTGACTTTC. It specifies CASSSGTLGANVLTF.

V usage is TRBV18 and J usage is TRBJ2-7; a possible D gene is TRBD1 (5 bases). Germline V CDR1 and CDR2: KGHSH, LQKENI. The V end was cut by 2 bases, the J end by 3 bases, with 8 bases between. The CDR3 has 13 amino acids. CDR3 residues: CASSPGAVYEQYF. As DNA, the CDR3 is TGTGCCAGCTCACCAGGGGCGGTCTACGAGCAGTACTTC.

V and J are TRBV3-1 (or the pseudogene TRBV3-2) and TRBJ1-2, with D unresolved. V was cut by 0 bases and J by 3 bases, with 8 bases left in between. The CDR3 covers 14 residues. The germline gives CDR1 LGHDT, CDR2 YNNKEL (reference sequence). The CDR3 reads CASSQDDHYYGYTF. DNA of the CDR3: TGTGCCAGCAGCCAAGATGACCACTACTATGGCTACACCTTC.

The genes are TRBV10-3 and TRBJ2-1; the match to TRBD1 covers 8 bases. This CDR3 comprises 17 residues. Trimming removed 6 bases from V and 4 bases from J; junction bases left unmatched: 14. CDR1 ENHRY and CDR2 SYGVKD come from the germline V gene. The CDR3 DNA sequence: TGTGCCATCAGGAGGCCTTCGACAGGGGCTACTTACAATGAGCAGTTCTTC. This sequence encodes CAIRRPSTGATYNEQFF.

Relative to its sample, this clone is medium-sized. The CDR3 DNA sequence: TGTGCCAGTAGTATCTCACAAGATCAGCCCCAGCATTTT. It codes for CASSISQDQPQHF. The chain recombines TRBV19 with TRBJ1-5; D gene uncertain. The CDR3 runs 13 residues. Looked up from germline, CDR1 is LNHDA and CDR2 is SQIVND (reference sequence). V gave up 3 bases and J gave up 5 bases, with 8 bases separating them.

CDR3 coding DNA: TGCGCCAGCAGCCAAGATGAGTTTAGGGGGCTCGGTTCACCCCTCCACTTT. It is translated as CASSQDEFRGLGSPLHF. The chain links TRBV4-3 to TRBJ1-6; 7 nucleotides align to TRBD1. The CDR3 sequence is 17 residues long. Looked up from germline, CDR1 is LGHNA and CDR2 is YSLEER. J lost 9 bases, V lost 0 bases, and 11 bases had no gene match.

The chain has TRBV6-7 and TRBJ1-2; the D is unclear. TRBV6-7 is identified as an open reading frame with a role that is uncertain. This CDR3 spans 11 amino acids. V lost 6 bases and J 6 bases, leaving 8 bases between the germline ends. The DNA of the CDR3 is TGTGCCAGCAGGAGTGGGGATGGCTACACCTTC. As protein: CASRSGDGYTF.

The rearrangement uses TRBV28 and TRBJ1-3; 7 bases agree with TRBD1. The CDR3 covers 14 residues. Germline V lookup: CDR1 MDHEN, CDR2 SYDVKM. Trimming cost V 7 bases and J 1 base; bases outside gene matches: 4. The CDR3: CASISGGSGNTIYF. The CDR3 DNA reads TGTGCCAGCATCTCAGGGGGATCTGGAAACACCATATATTTT. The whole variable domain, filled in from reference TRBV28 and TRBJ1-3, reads DVKVTQSSRYLVKRTGEKVFLECVQDMDHENMFWYRQDPGLGLRLIYFSYDVKMKEKGDIPEGYSVSREKKERFSLILESASTNQTSMYLCASISGGSGNTIYFGEGSWLTVV.

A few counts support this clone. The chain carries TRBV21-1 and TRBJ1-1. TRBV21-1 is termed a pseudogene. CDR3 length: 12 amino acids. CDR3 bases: TGTGCCAGCAGCAAGGGTCCGCGTGAAGCTTTCTTT. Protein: CASSKGPREAFF.

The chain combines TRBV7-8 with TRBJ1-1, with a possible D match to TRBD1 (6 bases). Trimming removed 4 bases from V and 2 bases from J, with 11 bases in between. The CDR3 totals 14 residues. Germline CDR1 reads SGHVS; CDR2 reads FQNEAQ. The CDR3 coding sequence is TGTGCCAGCAGCTATTCAGGGGCCAACACTGAAGCTTTCTTT. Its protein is CASSYSGANTEAFF.

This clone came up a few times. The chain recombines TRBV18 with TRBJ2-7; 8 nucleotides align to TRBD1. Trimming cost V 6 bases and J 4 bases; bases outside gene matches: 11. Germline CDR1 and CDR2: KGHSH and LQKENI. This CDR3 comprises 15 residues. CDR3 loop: CASSPQGAEAYEQYF. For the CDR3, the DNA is TGTGCCAGCTCCCCCCAGGGGGCGGAGGCGTACGAGCAGTACTTC.

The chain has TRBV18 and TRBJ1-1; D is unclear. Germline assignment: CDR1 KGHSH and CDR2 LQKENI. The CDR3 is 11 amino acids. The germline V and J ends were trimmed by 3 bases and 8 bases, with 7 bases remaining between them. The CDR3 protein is CASSPGGEAFF. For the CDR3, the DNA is TGTGCCAGCTCACCGGGAGGGGAAGCTTTCTTT.

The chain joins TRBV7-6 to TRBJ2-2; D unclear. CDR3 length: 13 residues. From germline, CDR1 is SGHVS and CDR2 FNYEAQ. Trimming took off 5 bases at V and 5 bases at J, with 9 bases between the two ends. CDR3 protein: CASSRSSTGELFF. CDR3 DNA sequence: TGTGCCAGCAGCCGCAGCTCGACCGGGGAGCTGTTTTTT.

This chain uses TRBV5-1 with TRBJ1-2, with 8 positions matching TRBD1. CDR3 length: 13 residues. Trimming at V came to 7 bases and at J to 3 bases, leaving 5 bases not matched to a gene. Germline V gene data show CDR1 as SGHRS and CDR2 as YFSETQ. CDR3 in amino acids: CASSTGGDYGYTF. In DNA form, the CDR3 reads TGCGCCAGCTCCACAGGGGGGGACTATGGCTACACCTTC. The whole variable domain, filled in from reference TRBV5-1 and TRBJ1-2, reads KAGVTQTPRYLIKTRGQQVTLSCSPISGHRSVSWYQQTPGQGLQFLFEYFSETQRNKGNFPGRFSGRQFSNSRSEMNVSTLELGDSALYLCASSTGGDYGYTFGSGTRLTVV.

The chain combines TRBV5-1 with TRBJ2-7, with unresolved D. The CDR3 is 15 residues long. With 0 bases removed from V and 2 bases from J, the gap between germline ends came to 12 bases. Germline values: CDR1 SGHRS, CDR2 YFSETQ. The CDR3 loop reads CASSLAEAETYEQYF. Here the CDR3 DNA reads TGCGCCAGCAGCTTGGCCGAGGCCGAAACCTACGAGCAGTACTTC.

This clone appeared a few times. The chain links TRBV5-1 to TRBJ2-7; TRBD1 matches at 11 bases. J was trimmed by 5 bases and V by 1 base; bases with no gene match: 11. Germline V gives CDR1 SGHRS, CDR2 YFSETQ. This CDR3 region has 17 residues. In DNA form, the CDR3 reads TGCGCCAGCAGCTTGCTTCCAAGGACAGGGGGCATCGACGAGCAGTACTTC. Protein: CASSLLPRTGGIDEQYF.

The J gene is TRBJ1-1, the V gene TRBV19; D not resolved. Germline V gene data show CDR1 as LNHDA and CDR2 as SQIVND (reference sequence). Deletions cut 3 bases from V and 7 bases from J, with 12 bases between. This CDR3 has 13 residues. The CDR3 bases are TGTGCCAGTAGTATGGTCCCCCTAAATGAAGCTTTCTTT. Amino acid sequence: CASSMVPLNEAFF.

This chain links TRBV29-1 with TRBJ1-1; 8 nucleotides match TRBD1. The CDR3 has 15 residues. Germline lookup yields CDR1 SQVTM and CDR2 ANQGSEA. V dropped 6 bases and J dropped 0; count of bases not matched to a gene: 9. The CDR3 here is CSVHGQGPVNTEAFF. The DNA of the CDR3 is TGCAGCGTCCATGGACAGGGTCCGGTGAACACTGAAGCTTTCTTT.

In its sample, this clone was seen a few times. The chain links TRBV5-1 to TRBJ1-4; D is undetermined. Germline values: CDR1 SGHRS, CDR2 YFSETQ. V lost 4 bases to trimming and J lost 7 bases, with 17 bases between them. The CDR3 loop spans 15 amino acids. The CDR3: CASSEDVASGEKLFF. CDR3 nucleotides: TGCGCCAGCAGCGAGGACGTGGCGTCTGGTGAAAAACTGTTTTTT.